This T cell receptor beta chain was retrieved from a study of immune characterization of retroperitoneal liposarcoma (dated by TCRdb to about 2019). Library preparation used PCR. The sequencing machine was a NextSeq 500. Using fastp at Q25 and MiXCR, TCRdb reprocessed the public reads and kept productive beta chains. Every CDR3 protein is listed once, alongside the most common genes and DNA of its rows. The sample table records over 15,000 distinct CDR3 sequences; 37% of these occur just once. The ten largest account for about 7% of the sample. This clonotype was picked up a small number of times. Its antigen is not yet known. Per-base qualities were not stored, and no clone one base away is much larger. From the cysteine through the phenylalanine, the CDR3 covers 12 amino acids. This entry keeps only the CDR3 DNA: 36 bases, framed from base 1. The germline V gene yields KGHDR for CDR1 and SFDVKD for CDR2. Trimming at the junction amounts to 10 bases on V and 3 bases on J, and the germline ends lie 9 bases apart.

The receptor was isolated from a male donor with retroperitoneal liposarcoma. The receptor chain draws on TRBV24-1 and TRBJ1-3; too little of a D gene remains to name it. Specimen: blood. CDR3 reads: CATIESGNTIYF. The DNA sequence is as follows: TGTGCCACAATAGAAAGTGGAAACACCATATATTTT.